Below, one T cell receptor (beta chain) is given with its context. Its antigen is as yet unknown. The sample comes from a study of cytomegalovirus exposure and HLA in healthy donors. Germline V gene data show CDR1 as PRHDT and CDR2 as FYEKMQ (reference sequence). Trimming stripped 0 bases from V and 8 bases from J, with 10 bases between. CDR3 length: 14 amino acids. The PCR had 60 Vbeta and 13 Jbeta primers. The table came from immunoSEQ multiplex PCR; TCRdb's copy has only in-frame clones and leaves some out. The sample gives around 130,000 clones, more than 65% of which show up once; approximately 2.4% is in the top ten. Points from the study as a whole: Likely technical artifact: a cluster of highly shared sequence variants. Within a later analysis, the majority of CMV-associated TCR beta chains appeared HLA-restricted.

The sample consisted of PBMCs. The V call is TRBV13, the J call TRBJ1-4, with D possibly matching TRBD1 (5 bases). This TCR derives from a man aged 45-65 years in good health and CMV-seronegative. The CDR3 DNA reads TGTGCCAGCAGCTTAGGGACAGCGGGGGAAAAACTGTTTTTT. This codes for CASSLGTAGEKLFF.